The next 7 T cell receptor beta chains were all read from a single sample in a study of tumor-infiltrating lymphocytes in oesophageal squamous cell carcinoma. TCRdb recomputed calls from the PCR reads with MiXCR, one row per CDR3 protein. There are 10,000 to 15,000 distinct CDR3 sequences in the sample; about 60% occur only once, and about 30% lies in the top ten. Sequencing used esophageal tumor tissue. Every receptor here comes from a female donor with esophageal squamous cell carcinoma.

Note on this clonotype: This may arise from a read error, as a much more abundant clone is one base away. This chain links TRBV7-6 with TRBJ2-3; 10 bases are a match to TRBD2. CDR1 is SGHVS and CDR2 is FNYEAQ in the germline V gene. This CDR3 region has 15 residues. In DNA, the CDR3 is TGTGCTAGCAGCCCCCGACTAGCGGGTGTGGAGACCCAGTGCTTC. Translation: CASSPRLAGVETQCF.

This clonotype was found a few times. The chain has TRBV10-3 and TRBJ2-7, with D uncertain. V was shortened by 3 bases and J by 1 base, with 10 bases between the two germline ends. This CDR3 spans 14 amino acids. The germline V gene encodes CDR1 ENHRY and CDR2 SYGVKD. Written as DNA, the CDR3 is TGTGCCATCAGTGAAATGACTCCGTCCTACGAGCAGTACTTC. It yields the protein CAISEMTPSYEQYF.

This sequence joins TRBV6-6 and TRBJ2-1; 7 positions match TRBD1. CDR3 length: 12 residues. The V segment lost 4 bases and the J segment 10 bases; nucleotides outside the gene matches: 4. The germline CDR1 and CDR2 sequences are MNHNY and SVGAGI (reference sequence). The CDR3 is CASSSQGDEQFF. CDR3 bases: TGTGCCAGCAGTTCCCAGGGGGACGAGCAGTTCTTC.

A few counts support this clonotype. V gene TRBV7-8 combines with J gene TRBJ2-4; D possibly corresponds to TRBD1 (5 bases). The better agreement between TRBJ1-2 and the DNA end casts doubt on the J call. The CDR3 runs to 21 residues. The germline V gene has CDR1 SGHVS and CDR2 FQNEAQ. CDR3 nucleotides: TGTGCCAGCAGCTCCTATGAATACCCCGGGACGGCCACGACTAAATTCTATGGCTACACCTTC. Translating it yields CASSSYEYPGTATTKFYGYTF.

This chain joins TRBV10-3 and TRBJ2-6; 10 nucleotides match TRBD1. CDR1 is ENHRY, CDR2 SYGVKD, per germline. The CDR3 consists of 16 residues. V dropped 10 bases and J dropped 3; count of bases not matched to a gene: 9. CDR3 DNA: TGTGCCAGCACCCGGACAGGGGGAAGTGGGGCCAACGTCCTGACTTTC. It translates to CASTRTGGSGANVLTF.

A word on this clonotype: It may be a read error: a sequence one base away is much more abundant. Written as DNA, the CDR3 is TGTGTTACGCAACGGGCTAGCGGGAGAGGGGGGAATGAGCAGTTCTTC. Encoded protein: CVTQRASGRGGNEQFF. The gene calls are TRBV7-4 and TRBJ2-5; 10 bases agree with TRBD2. The DNA matches TRBJ2-1 better at its end, which makes the J call doubtful. Per germline, CDR1 SGHVT and CDR2 SQSDAQ. The CDR3 spans 16 residues.

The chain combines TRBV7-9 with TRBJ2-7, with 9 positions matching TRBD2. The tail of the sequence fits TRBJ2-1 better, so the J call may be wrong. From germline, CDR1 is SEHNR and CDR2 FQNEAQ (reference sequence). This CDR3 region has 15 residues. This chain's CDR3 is CASSLAGGLEGEQFF. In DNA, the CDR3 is TGTGCCAGCAGCTTGGCGGGAGGGCTAGAGGGTGAGCAGTTCTTC.